Following are 28 T cell receptor beta chains from one sample sequenced in a study of blood T cell repertoires in COVID-19. Repertoires were generated with immunoSEQ multiplex PCR, while TCRdb's copy carries only in-frame clones and drops some. The repertoire holds over 450,000 clones, with less than 90% as singletons. Sequencing input: peripheral blood. These receptors were taken from a woman between 50 and 59 years old with COVID-19, enrolled during active disease.

The chain carries TRBV6-5 and TRBJ2-3; D is unresolved. In germline, CDR1 is MNHEY, CDR2 SVGAGI. Trimming removed 6 bases at V and 2 bases at J, with 15 bases between. CDR3 length: 15 amino acids. The CDR3 loop is CASSPQQDSTDTQYF. The CDR3 coding sequence is TGTGCCAGCAGCCCCCAGCAGGATTCCACAGATACGCAGTATTTT.

The chain uses TRBV10-3 and TRBJ2-2; TRBD2 might be the D (7 bases). CDR3 length equals 15 residues. CDR1 is ENHRY and CDR2 is SYGVKD in the germline V gene. Trimming stripped 4 bases from V and 0 bases from J, with 9 bases between. The CDR3 region is CAISAGGPNTGELFF. CDR3 bases: TGTGCCATCAGTGCGGGGGGCCCGAACACCGGGGAGCTGTTTTTT.

In this sample, this clone turned up once. The chain links TRBV11-1 to TRBJ2-7; 7 bases fit TRBD2. CDR1 and CDR2 (germline): SGHAT, FQDESV (reference sequence). Germline trimming cut 5 bases from V and 4 bases from J; bases unmatched to any gene: 8. CDR3 length: 14 residues. CDR3 in amino acids: CASSITRGEYEQYF. CDR3 in DNA: TGTGCCAGCAGCATTACACGGGGGGAGTACGAGCAGTACTTC.

The V gene is TRBV6-6, the J gene TRBJ1-1; no reliable D call. Trimming pared 2 bases from V and 8 bases from J, leaving 9 bases between. Germline V gene sequence: CDR1 MNHNY, CDR2 SVGAGI (reference sequence). The CDR3 totals 12 residues. In nucleotides, the CDR3 is TGTGCCAGCAGTTACCCTACAGAGGAAGCTTTCTTT. Residues: CASSYPTEEAFF.

CDR3 amino acids: CASSFLSGDGYTF. CDR3 DNA: TGTGCCAGTAGTTTTTTATCAGGGGATGGCTACACCTTC. V gene TRBV19 combines with J gene TRBJ1-2, with a tentative D call TRBD1 (6 bases). The CDR3 length is 13 residues. From germline, CDR1 is LNHDA and CDR2 SQIVND (reference sequence). V lost 5 bases and J 6 bases, leaving 13 bases between the germline ends.

The V and J genes are TRBV2 and TRBJ1-1; the match to TRBD1 covers 8 bases. Trimming at V came to 5 bases and at J to 4 bases, leaving 3 bases not matched to a gene. This CDR3 spans 13 amino acids. The germline V gene encodes CDR1 SNHLY and CDR2 FYNNEI. CDR3 DNA: TGTGCCAGCAGTTACGACAGGGGCACTGAAGCTTTCTTT. Protein product: CASSYDRGTEAFF. Full variable domain (remainder filled in from reference TRBV2 and TRBJ1-1): EPEVTQTPSHQVTQMGQEVILRCVPISNHLYFYWYRQILGQKVEFLVSFYNNEISEKSEIFDDQFSVERPDGSNFTLKIRSTKLEDSAMYFCASSYDRGTEAFFGQGTRLTVV.

The genes are TRBV5-5 and TRBJ1-1; D gene ambiguous. The CDR3 has 14 amino acids. The germline V and J ends were trimmed by 1 base and 0 bases, with 7 bases remaining between them. The germline CDR1 and CDR2 sequences are SGHKS and YYEKEE (reference sequence). The CDR3 DNA sequence: TGTGCCAGCAGCTTGCAGAGGATGAACACTGAAGCTTTCTTT. Encoded protein: CASSLQRMNTEAFF. The whole variable domain, remainder taken from reference TRBV5-5 and TRBJ1-1, is DAGVTQSPTHLIKTRGQQVTLRCSPISGHKSVSWYQQVLGQGPQFIFQYYEKEERGRGNFPDRFSARQFPNYSSELNVNALLLGDSALYLCASSLQRMNTEAFFGQGTRLTVV.

V gene TRBV3-1 (or the pseudogene TRBV3-2) combines with J gene TRBJ1-5; 11 positions agree with TRBD1. Germline CDR1 is LGHDT and CDR2 is YNNKEL (reference sequence). Unmatched junction bases numbered 6, after V lost 2 bases and J lost 3 bases. The CDR3 runs to 17 residues. CDR3 bases: TGTGCCAGCAGCCAATCCGGGACAGGGGGATACAATCAGCCCCAGCATTTT. This codes for CASSQSGTGGYNQPQHF.

The V and J genes are TRBV5-1 and TRBJ1-1; D remains ambiguous. V was shortened by 0 bases and J by 7 bases, with 13 bases between the two germline ends. CDR1 and CDR2 (germline): SGHRS, YFSETQ. The CDR3 contains 14 residues. The CDR3 sequence is CASSLADRGIEAFF. CDR3 in DNA: TGCGCCAGCAGCTTGGCTGACCGAGGCATTGAAGCTTTCTTT.

The rearrangement links TRBV3-1 (or the pseudogene TRBV3-2) to TRBJ2-4; tentative D call: TRBD1 (5 bases). Trimming cost V 2 bases and J 0 bases, with 11 bases left between them. Germline loops: CDR1 LGHDT, CDR2 YNNKEL (reference sequence). This CDR3 spans 16 amino acids. The CDR3 DNA follows: TGTGCCAGCAGCCAATTTACAGGATTAGCCAAAAACATTCAGTACTTC. It is translated as CASSQFTGLAKNIQYF.

The V gene is TRBV9, the J gene TRBJ2-7; D not resolved. Trimming took off 4 bases at V and 5 bases at J, with 19 bases between the two ends. The CDR3 is made up of 15 amino acids. The germline CDR1 and CDR2 sequences are SGDLS and YYNGEE. CDR3 residues: CASSPSGGRPHEQYF. Here the CDR3 DNA reads TGTGCCAGCAGCCCCTCCGGCGGCCGACCCCACGAGCAGTACTTC.

This chain joins TRBV27 and TRBJ1-6; D is undetermined. Per the germline V gene, CDR1 is MNHEY and CDR2 is SMNVEV (reference sequence). The CDR3 spans 12 residues. The V gene lost 10 bases and the J gene lost 7 bases, with 11 bases spanning the gap. As DNA, the CDR3 is TGTGCCACCGGGAGCCTGAATTCACCCCTCCACTTT. Amino acids: CATGSLNSPLHF.

The chain uses TRBV5-1 and TRBJ1-1, with 10 bases that match TRBD1. Germline V gene lookup returns CDR1 SGHRS and CDR2 YFSETQ. Losses at the gene ends were 5 bases for V and 5 bases for J; bases not matched to a gene: 6. This CDR3 region has 14 residues. The DNA of the CDR3 is TGCGCCAGCAGGACAGGGGGCGAAGGTACTGAAGCTTTCTTT. This translates into CASRTGGEGTEAFF. Full variable domain (outside the CDR3, taken from reference TRBV5-1 and TRBJ1-1): KAGVTQTPRYLIKTRGQQVTLSCSPISGHRSVSWYQQTPGQGLQFLFEYFSETQRNKGNFPGRFSGRQFSNSRSEMNVSTLELGDSALYLCASRTGGEGTEAFFGQGTRLTVV.

This chain joins TRBV30 and TRBJ1-1, with D perhaps TRBD1 (5 bases). The V gene's germline CDR1 is GTSNPN and CDR2 SVGIG (reference sequence). The germline V and J ends were trimmed by 2 bases and 2 bases, with 12 bases remaining between them. This CDR3 is built from 14 residues. The CDR3 loop reads CAWSSGGENTEAFF. The CDR3 nucleotides are TGTGCCTGGAGTAGCGGGGGGGAAAACACTGAAGCTTTCTTT. Full variable domain (remainder filled in from reference TRBV30 and TRBJ1-1): SQTIHQWPATLVQPVGSPLSLECTVEGTSNPNLYWYRQAAGRGLQLLFYSVGIGQISSEVPQNLSASRPQDRQFILSSKKLLLSDSGFYLCAWSSGGENTEAFFGQGTRLTVV.

The rearrangement links TRBV5-4 to TRBJ2-6, with a tentative D call TRBD1 (6 bases). The CDR3 sequence is 16 residues long. V dropped 5 bases and J dropped 0 bases, with 12 bases sitting between them. CDR1 and CDR2 from the germline V gene are SGHNT and YYREEE (reference sequence). The DNA of the CDR3 is TGTGCCAGCAGTCACAGGGTCACCTCTGGGGCCAACGTCCTGACTTTC. This gives the protein CASSHRVTSGANVLTF.

The CDR3 DNA reads TGTGCCAGCAGCTTCGGAGGGCAGGTTCAAAACATTCAGTACTTC. This gives the protein CASSFGGQVQNIQYF. The gene calls are TRBV7-9 and TRBJ2-4, with a weak D call TRBD2 (6 bases). This CDR3 is built from 15 residues. Germline-derived CDR1 and CDR2 are SEHNR and FQNEAQ (reference sequence). V lost 3 bases and J 5 bases, leaving 14 bases between the germline ends. Based on the CDR3 plus reference TRBV7-9 and TRBJ2-4, the full variable domain is DTGVSQNPRHKITKRGQNVTFRCDPISEHNRLYWYRQTLGQGPEFLTYFQNEAQLEKSRLLSDRFSAERPKGSFSTLEIQRTEQGDSAMYLCASSFGGQVQNIQYFGAGTRLSVL.

The CDR3, as DNA: TGTGCCTGGAGTGGAGGGAGTGGGAACACCGGGGAGCTGTTTTTT. Protein: CAWSGGSGNTGELFF. The chain couples TRBV30 to TRBJ2-2; TRBD2 might be the D (5 bases). V was pared by 1 base and J by 1 base, with 10 bases between. The CDR3 spans 15 residues. Germline loops: CDR1 GTSNPN, CDR2 SVGIG (reference sequence). Full variable domain (remainder filled in from reference TRBV30 and TRBJ2-2): SQTIHQWPATLVQPVGSPLSLECTVEGTSNPNLYWYRQAAGRGLQLLFYSVGIGQISSEVPQNLSASRPQDRQFILSSKKLLLSDSGFYLCAWSGGSGNTGELFFGEGSRLTVL.

The CDR3 sequence: CASRANRGLAGATQETQYF. Here the CDR3 DNA reads TGTGCCAGTAGGGCCAATCGAGGACTAGCGGGGGCCACCCAAGAGACCCAGTACTTC. The chain employs TRBV19 and TRBJ2-5; 13 positions agree with TRBD2. The V gene's germline CDR1 is LNHDA and CDR2 SQIVND (reference sequence). The CDR3 consists of 19 residues. V shed 6 bases, J shed 1 base, and the junction held 14 bases outside the gene matches.

V usage is TRBV27 and J usage is TRBJ1-4; D might be TRBD1 (5 bases). The CDR3 covers 14 residues. Per germline, CDR1 MNHEY and CDR2 SMNVEV (reference sequence). The ends were cut back, 3 bases at V and 7 bases at J, with 12 bases in the middle. CDR3 nucleotides: TGTGCCAGCAGTTTTGGGGCGCGGGGTGAAAAACTGTTTTTT. Protein: CASSFGARGEKLFF.

The chain has TRBV24-1 and TRBJ2-7; 9 bases map to TRBD1. Germline values: CDR1 KGHDR, CDR2 SFDVKD. The ends lost 2 bases at V and 5 bases at J; junction bases unmatched: 6. The CDR3 runs to 15 residues. The CDR3 DNA reads TGTGCCACCAGTGATTCCGGACAGGGGACCCACGAGCAGTACTTC. The encoded protein is CATSDSGQGTHEQYF.

The genes are TRBV4-2 and TRBJ2-7; tentative D call: TRBD2 (6 bases). The CDR3 runs to 12 residues. Germline values: CDR1 LGHNA, CDR2 YNFKEQ. The ends were cut back, 4 bases at V and 3 bases at J, with 7 bases in the middle. Written as DNA, the CDR3 is TGTGCCAGCAGCCCCGGGGGCTACGAGCAGTACTTC. Protein product: CASSPGGYEQYF.

The chain employs TRBV11-3 and TRBJ2-5, with 10 bases lining up with TRBD2. The V gene's germline CDR1 is SGHNT and CDR2 YENEEA. The CDR3 contains 16 residues. The trim removed 1 base at V and 2 bases at J, leaving 4 bases unmatched. The CDR3, as DNA: TGTGCCAGCAGCTTAGGCCTAGCGGGGGCGCAAGAGACCCAGTACTTC. It specifies CASSLGLAGAQETQYF.

The rearrangement joins TRBV5-4 to TRBJ2-7; D is unresolved. CDR3 length: 14 residues. CDR1 and CDR2 (germline): SGHNT, YYREEE (reference sequence). V lost 2 bases to trimming and J lost 0 bases, with 9 bases between them. This CDR3 reads CASSFDIGSYEQYF. As DNA, the CDR3 is TGTGCCAGCAGCTTTGACATCGGCTCCTACGAGCAGTACTTC.

The chain recombines TRBV11-2 with TRBJ2-1, with D perhaps matching TRBD2 (6 bases). The CDR3 totals 14 residues. The germline gives CDR1 SGHAT, CDR2 FQNNGV. Trimming stripped 5 bases from V and 6 bases from J, with 14 bases between. CDR3 coding DNA: TGTGCCAGCAGCACGGGACTCCCCGGCAATGAGCAGTTCTTC. This translates into CASSTGLPGNEQFF.

In this sample, this clone turned up once. This sequence joins TRBV6-1 and TRBJ1-6, with TRBD1 matching 9 bases. Per the germline V gene, CDR1 is MNHNS and CDR2 is SASEGT. The CDR3 extends over 16 amino acids. Unmatched junction bases numbered 9, after V lost 4 bases and J lost 8 bases. The CDR3 loop is CASSVRLTGGYSPLHF. In nucleotides, the CDR3 is TGTGCCAGCAGTGTTCGTCTGACAGGGGGGTATTCACCCCTCCACTTT.

The sample holds a few counts of this clone. The rearrangement joins TRBV29-1 to TRBJ2-7; TRBD2 aligns across 8 bases. The V gene end was trimmed by 4 bases and the J gene end by 5 bases; junction bases not matched to a gene: 13. Germline loops: CDR1 SQVTM, CDR2 ANQGSEA. CDR3 size: 15 residues. The CDR3 nucleotides read TGCAGCGTTGTTGAGACGATCCGGGGGGGGAACGAGCAGTACTTC. This translates into CSVVETIRGGNEQYF.

The chain recombines TRBV11-2 with TRBJ2-5; possibly TRBD2 for D (6 bases). Germline V gene lookup returns CDR1 SGHAT and CDR2 FQNNGV. V lost 5 bases and J 5 bases, leaving 21 bases between the germline ends. The CDR3 totals 16 residues. CDR3 DNA: TGTGCCAGCAGCCCAACTAGGGGACTCCGAGGGGAGACCCAGTACTTC. This gives the protein CASSPTRGLRGETQYF.

This chain links TRBV15 with TRBJ1-5; D uncertain. The germline gives CDR1 LNHNV, CDR2 YYDKDF (reference sequence). V lost 3 bases, J lost 1 base, and 10 bases lay in between. CDR3 length: 15 amino acids. CDR3 nucleotides: TGTGCCACCAGCAGGGAGGTCGGAAGCAATCAGCCCCAGCATTTT. It codes for CATSREVGSNQPQHF.